This T cell receptor beta chain was recovered during a study of OX40 agonist ivuxolimab in advanced cancers. V lost 2 bases to trimming and J lost 7 bases, with 12 bases between them. The germline CDR1 and CDR2 sequences are MNHEY and SMNVEV (reference sequence). The length of the CDR3 is 13 residues. Here immunoSEQ multiplex PCR was the method, and the copy in TCRdb shows in-frame clones only, minus some. The sample shows some 70,000 clones, about 90% of them seen only once. The V gene is TRBV27, the J gene TRBJ2-7; D perhaps matches TRBD2 (6 bases). The sequence was collected from an adult with an advanced solid tumor such as melanoma, head and neck, liver or kidney cancer. The sequences come from CD4+ or CD8+ T cells sorted from blood, collected in a trial of the OX40 agonist ivuxolimab. The CDR3 sequence is CASSLHGSGEQYF. The CDR3 DNA is TGTGCCAGCAGTTTACACGGGAGTGGAGAGCAGTACTTC.